This passage covers 14 T cell receptor beta chains from one sample sequenced in a study of hypomethylating agent response in myelodysplastic syndrome (TCRdb year 2021). Libraries were constructed by the immunoSEQ multiplex PCR assay. The table was pulled from immuneACCESS by TCRdb, which kept in-frame rearrangements only. Such tables lose some clones; where checked, under half of the loss comes from unresolved V genes, and the rest has no known cause. The sample table lists over 8,000 clones, 83% of them with a count of one. The top ten clones comprise 4% of the sample. Source: bone marrow, taken before or after starting hypomethylating agent treatment for myelodysplastic syndrome (not recorded which). These TCRs come from a human donor with myelodysplastic syndrome.

V usage is TRBV6-1 and J usage is TRBJ2-5; 7 nucleotides align to TRBD2. Per germline, CDR1 MNHNS and CDR2 SASEGT. This CDR3 has 15 amino acids. J gave up 1 base and V 3 bases, and 5 bases lay outside the gene matches. CDR3 sequence (DNA): TGTGCCAGCAGTGAGAACGGACTAGTCCAAGAGACCCAGTACTTC. Amino acids: CASSENGLVQETQYF.

The table lists this clone with a count of one. The chain couples TRBV10-3 to TRBJ2-7; D possibly matches TRBD1 or TRBD2 (5 bases each). V gave up 4 bases and J gave up 3 bases, with 10 bases separating them. Germline CDR1 and CDR2: ENHRY and SYGVKD. The CDR3 has 13 amino acids. As DNA, the CDR3 is TGTGCCATCAGTGGGGGACCGAACTACGAGCAGTACTTC. As protein: CAISGGPNYEQYF.

This chain uses TRBV12-5 with TRBJ2-7, with 9 nucleotides matching TRBD1. This CDR3 has 17 amino acids. V dropped 1 base and J dropped 2; count of bases not matched to a gene: 9. The V gene's germline CDR1 is LGHNT and CDR2 FRNRAP. The CDR3 sequence is CASGLALGQGRAYEQYF. CDR3 DNA sequence: TGTGCTAGTGGTTTGGCCCTCGGACAGGGGAGGGCCTACGAGCAGTACTTC.

The chain carries TRBV6-5 and TRBJ1-2, with 7 bases matching TRBD1. V lost 3 bases and J lost 1; bases outside the gene matches: 2. There are 14 residues in the CDR3. The germline CDR1 and CDR2 sequences are MNHEY and SVGAGI. The CDR3 here is CASSYRGHNYGYTF. The DNA for the CDR3 is TGTGCCAGCAGTTATAGGGGGCATAACTATGGCTACACCTTC.

The chain uses TRBV30 and TRBJ1-1; 7 bases match TRBD1. Germline V CDR1 and CDR2: GTSNPN, SVGIG (reference sequence). V was pared by 1 base and J by 4 bases, with 12 bases of the junction left unmatched. This CDR3 comprises 16 residues. CDR3 nucleotide sequence: TGTGCCTGGAGTGGGAGGGGGCTAAGCGGAGCCACTGAAGCTTTCTTT. This codes for CAWSGRGLSGATEAFF.

The genes are TRBV19 and TRBJ2-5; TRBD2 might be the D (5 bases). The CDR3 has 13 amino acids. V gave up 5 bases and J gave up 10 bases, with 17 bases separating them. The germline gives CDR1 LNHDA, CDR2 SQIVND (reference sequence). The CDR3 loop reads CASSLGISRVQYF. The CDR3 DNA reads as TGTGCCAGTAGTCTCGGGATATCAAGAGTCCAGTACTTC.

The count of this clone is one. The chain employs TRBV7-9 and TRBJ2-5; tentatively, D is TRBD1 (6 bases). The germline V gene has CDR1 SEHNR and CDR2 FQNEAQ (reference sequence). Trimming removed 2 bases at V and 2 bases at J, with 12 bases between. The CDR3 covers 15 residues. This CDR3 is CASSLNQGSQETQYF. The CDR3 DNA is TGTGCCAGCAGCTTAAACCAGGGGTCTCAAGAGACCCAGTACTTC.

The gene calls are TRBV2 and TRBJ2-5; D is perhaps TRBD1 or TRBD2 (5 bases each). The CDR3 loop spans 13 amino acids. The V gene's germline CDR1 is SNHLY and CDR2 FYNNEI. V lost 8 bases and J 4 bases, leaving 14 bases between the germline ends. CDR3 in amino acids: CASPKVGVETQYF. As DNA, the CDR3 is TGTGCCAGCCCCAAAGTGGGGGTAGAGACCCAGTACTTC.

The chain recombines TRBV4-1 with TRBJ1-5, with D possibly TRBD1 on 5 matching bases. This CDR3 has 15 amino acids. Per the germline V gene, CDR1 is MGHRA and CDR2 is YSYEKL. The V and J ends lost 0 bases and 4 bases respectively, with 10 bases between them. The CDR3 spells CASSQDHRGNQPQHF. For the CDR3, the DNA is TGCGCCAGCAGCCAAGATCACCGGGGGAATCAGCCCCAGCATTTT.

The chain carries TRBV19 and TRBJ1-6; D possibly corresponds to TRBD1 (5 bases). The CDR3 extends over 15 amino acids. V lost 6 bases, J lost 7 bases, and 16 bases lay in between. Germline V gene sequence: CDR1 LNHDA, CDR2 SQIVND (reference sequence). DNA for the CDR3: TGTGCCAGTAGACGGGGGGACCTCGAGAATTCACCCCTCCACTTT. Translation: CASRRGDLENSPLHF.

The chain links TRBV27 to TRBJ1-3; D is unclear. Trimming removed 6 bases from V and 6 bases from J, with 12 bases in between. This CDR3 spans 13 amino acids. CDR1 MNHEY and CDR2 SMNVEV come from the germline V gene (reference sequence). CDR3 bases: TGTGCCAGCAGCCGGGGTGGGCAAAACACCATATATTTT. Residues: CASSRGGQNTIYF.

As DNA, the CDR3 is TGTGCCAGCAGACAAAAGGGGGGGGACAATCAGCCCCAGCATTTT. It specifies CASRQKGGDNQPQHF. This chain uses TRBV6-1 with TRBJ1-5; possible D gene TRBD1, 6 bases. CDR1 is MNHNS and CDR2 is SASEGT in the germline V gene. The CDR3 totals 15 residues. V lost 6 bases, J lost 3 bases, and 15 bases lay in between.

The chain has TRBV6-6 and TRBJ1-4; D call uncertain. V lost 3 bases and J 8 bases, leaving 4 bases between the germline ends. The CDR3 spans 11 residues. CDR1 and CDR2 from the germline V gene are MNHNY and SVGAGI (reference sequence). CDR3 DNA sequence: TGTGCCAGCAGTTATAGGGAAAAACTGTTTTTT. Protein product: CASSYREKLFF.

This clone was seen once. This rearrangement joins TRBV5-1 to TRBJ1-4, with TRBD1 as a possible D gene (6 bases). From germline, CDR1 is SGHRS and CDR2 YFSETQ. V gave up 0 bases and J gave up 8 bases, with 17 bases separating them. This CDR3 has 16 residues. CDR3: CASSLAGTAQGEKLFF. The CDR3 DNA reads TGCGCCAGCAGCTTGGCAGGGACGGCCCAGGGGGAAAAACTGTTTTTT.